Below, 27 T cell receptor beta chains from the same sample are listed, as sequenced in a study of blood T cells in healthy people across ages. Next came a second PCR, run for roughly 6 to 11 cycles, which used a sample-barcoded 5' primer along with a J-beta primer mix. Each CDR3 protein is one row after TCRdb ran MiXCR on the 5' RACE reads. Here the sample spans some 860,000 distinct CDR3 sequences, more than 50% being singletons. The sequenced sample was blood. The receptors originated from a man aged 35 to 55 in good health.

The V call is TRBV20-1, the J call TRBJ2-5, with D perhaps TRBD1 (6 bases). The CDR3 covers 13 residues. V gave up 2 bases and J gave up 5 bases, with 12 bases separating them. The germline gives CDR1 DFQATT, CDR2 SNEGSKA (reference sequence). CDR3 coding DNA: TGCAGTGCTAGACAGGGGTTAGGGGAGACCCAGTACTTC. Amino acid sequence: CSARQGLGETQYF.

This clonotype was detected a few times. The chain uses TRBV28 and TRBJ2-7; 8 bases are a match to TRBD1. The junction had 9 bases not matched to a gene; V was cut back by 6 bases and J by 2 bases. Germline loops: CDR1 MDHEN, CDR2 SYDVKM. This CDR3 has 15 amino acids. CDR3: CASSPGQELTYEQYF. Here the CDR3 DNA reads TGTGCCAGCAGCCCGGGACAGGAACTAACCTACGAGCAGTACTTC.

The rearrangement joins TRBV5-1 to TRBJ2-1; D is undetermined. In germline, CDR1 is SGHRS, CDR2 YFSETQ. CDR3 length equals 14 residues. The V and J ends lost 1 base and 5 bases respectively, with 10 bases between them. CDR3 loop: CASSLPSPNNEQFF. The CDR3 bases are TGCGCCAGCAGCTTGCCCTCCCCAAACAATGAGCAGTTCTTC.

The J gene is TRBJ2-4, the V gene TRBV12-3 or TRBV12-4, with TRBD2 as a possible D gene (7 bases). The DNA end is more similar to TRBJ2-7, so the J call may be wrong. CDR3 length: 13 amino acids. The CDR3 protein is CASNKGGSYEQYF. In DNA form, the CDR3 reads TGTGCCAGCAATAAGGGGGGGTCCTACGAGCAGTACTTC.

This clonotype was picked up one time. The CDR3 DNA is TGCAGTGCTAGTACAGGGAGCTCCTACGAGCAGTACTTC. It specifies CSASTGSSYEQYF. The V and J genes are TRBV20-1 and TRBJ2-7; TRBD1 is a possible D gene (6 bases). Germline CDR1 is DFQATT and CDR2 is SNEGSKA (reference sequence). The length of the CDR3 is 13 residues. Trimming stripped 3 bases from V and 0 bases from J, with 9 bases between.

This chain connects TRBV7-2 to TRBJ2-5; weak D call: TRBD2 (5 bases). The V gene lost 5 bases and the J gene lost 1 base, with 20 bases spanning the gap. CDR1 and CDR2 (germline): SGHTA, FQGNSA. The length of the CDR3 is 17 residues. CDR3 in amino acids: CASSGSSRPLLQETQYF. CDR3 DNA sequence: TGTGCCAGCAGCGGTTCTAGCAGACCTTTACTCCAAGAGACCCAGTACTTC.

With regard to this clonotype: Compared with germline, one end of the junction differs, possibly owing to a read error. The V call is TRBV7-2, the J call TRBJ2-3, with 12 bases identical to TRBD2. Germline V gene lookup returns CDR1 SGHTA and CDR2 FQGNSA. This CDR3 has 16 amino acids. CDR3 nucleotide sequence: TGTGCCAGCAGCTCCCATTCTAGCGGGGGGGCGGATATGCAGTATTTT. It encodes CASSSHSSGGADMQYF.

This clonotype was picked up a small number of times. The chain combines TRBV7-3 with TRBJ2-3; D may be TRBD2 (7 bases). There are 15 residues in the CDR3. V was trimmed by 2 bases and J by 8 bases, leaving 17 bases between them. Germline CDR1 reads SGHTA; CDR2 reads FQGTGA. CDR3 region: CASSLSGGGGGTQYF. Here the CDR3 DNA reads TGTGCCAGCAGCTTATCTGGCGGGGGAGGGGGTACGCAGTATTTT. Full variable domain (missing parts from reference TRBV7-3 and TRBJ2-3): GAGVSQTPSNKVTEKGKYVELRCDPISGHTALYWYRQSLGQGPEFLIYFQGTGAADDSGLPNDRFFAVRPEGSVSTLKIQRTERGDSAVYLCASSLSGGGGGTQYFGPGTRLTVL.

The chain is built from TRBV28 and TRBJ1-2; unclear D gene. Trimming removed 4 bases from V and 5 bases from J, with 11 bases in between. This CDR3 spans 13 amino acids. Germline CDR1 MDHEN, CDR2 SYDVKM. The CDR3 DNA follows: TGTGCCAGCAGTTCCCCAGGATTATATGGCTACACCTTC. This sequence encodes CASSSPGLYGYTF.

CDR3: CASSQAGTSGRADTQYF. The CDR3 DNA reads as TGCGCCAGCAGCCAAGCCGGGACTAGCGGGAGAGCAGATACGCAGTATTTT. This chain uses TRBV4-3 with TRBJ2-3; TRBD2 aligns across 14 bases. This CDR3 has 17 amino acids. V was pared by 1 base and J by 4 bases, with 4 bases of the junction left unmatched. Germline V gene data show CDR1 as LGHNA and CDR2 as YSLEER.

In its sample, this clonotype was seen a few times. The chain has TRBV29-1 and TRBJ2-7, with a possible D match to TRBD1 (5 bases). CDR1 and CDR2 from the germline V gene are SQVTM and ANQGSEA. The V gene lost 3 bases and the J gene lost 5 bases, with 17 bases spanning the gap. This CDR3 has 14 residues. The CDR3 spells CSVDKDIESDEQYF. CDR3 nucleotides: TGCAGCGTTGACAAGGACATCGAGAGCGACGAGCAGTACTTC.

CDR3: CASSLNRADTQYF. The CDR3 region has the DNA TGTGCCAGCAGCCTAAATCGGGCCGATACGCAGTATTTT. The gene calls are TRBV11-3 and TRBJ2-3, with D uncertain. CDR3 length equals 13 residues. V was trimmed by 5 bases and J by 6 bases, leaving 12 bases between them. CDR1 SGHNT and CDR2 YENEEA come from the germline V gene.

This clonotype was seen a few times. The CDR3 DNA reads TGTGCCAGCAGCGCGGGACTAGCGGCCTCCTACGAGCAGTACTTC. Its protein is CASSAGLAASYEQYF. This chain joins TRBV7-2 and TRBJ2-7, with 11 bases identical to TRBD2. The junction had 3 bases not matched to a gene; V was cut back by 5 bases and J by 0 bases. Germline lookup yields CDR1 SGHTA and CDR2 FQGNSA. CDR3 length equals 15 residues.

This clonotype turned up a few times. The chain has TRBV7-9 and TRBJ2-7; 9 nucleotides align to TRBD2. Per germline, CDR1 SEHNR and CDR2 FQNEAQ (reference sequence). V lost 4 bases to trimming and J lost 5 bases; unmatched junction nucleotides: 9. The CDR3 runs 15 residues. This chain's CDR3 is CASSYSGSEYDEQYF. The CDR3 DNA follows: TGTGCCAGCAGCTATAGCGGGAGTGAGTACGACGAGCAGTACTTC.

J is TRBJ1-4 and V is TRBV21-1; the table's D gene call, TRBD1, was not cross checked with the DNA. TRBV21-1 is a known pseudogene. This CDR3 is 16 amino acids long. CDR3 coding DNA: TGTGCCAGCCCAGGTGGGACAGGGGATCTGTGTGAAAAACTGTTTTTT. This encodes CASPGGTGDLCEKLFF.

The chain links TRBV15 to TRBJ1-5; perhaps TRBD1 as D (6 bases). CDR3 size: 16 residues. Germline assignment: CDR1 LNHNV and CDR2 YYDKDF (reference sequence). Trimming took 0 bases from V and 6 from J, leaving 15 bases between them. The CDR3 sequence is CATSRDAGALSQPQHF. The CDR3 DNA follows: TGTGCCACCAGCAGAGATGCGGGGGCGCTGAGTCAGCCCCAGCATTTT.

V gene TRBV27 combines with J gene TRBJ2-7; D is ambiguous. V lost 5 bases and J 1 base, leaving 12 bases between the germline ends. Germline CDR1 reads MNHEY; CDR2 reads SMNVEV (reference sequence). The CDR3 contains 14 residues. CDR3 DNA sequence: TGTGCCAGCAGTAACTCGAGGAATTCCTACGAGCAGTACTTC. Translation: CASSNSRNSYEQYF.

This sequence joins TRBV28 and TRBJ2-7; either TRBD1 or TRBD2 may supply D (6 bases each). V was clipped by 10 bases and J by 6 bases, with 16 bases between them. CDR1 and CDR2 from the germline V gene are MDHEN and SYDVKM. CDR3 length equals 12 residues. In DNA, the CDR3 is TGTGCCACCCTTCCCGAGGGGGGCGAGCAGTACTTC. This sequence encodes CATLPEGGEQYF.

J is TRBJ2-3 and V is TRBV18; 7 nucleotides line up with TRBD2. Germline CDR1 and CDR2: KGHSH and LQKENI. The CDR3 covers 16 residues. V trimming: 8 bases; J trimming: 6 bases; junction bases outside the gene matches: 17. Here the CDR3 reads CASARPWGLQRDTQYF. In DNA form, the CDR3 reads TGTGCCAGCGCCCGGCCTTGGGGACTACAACGGGATACGCAGTATTTT.

The chain links TRBV10-3 to TRBJ1-2; unclear D gene. CDR1 and CDR2 (germline): ENHRY, SYGVKD. This CDR3 region has 13 residues. V lost 7 bases to trimming and J lost 8 bases, with 17 bases between them. The CDR3 coding sequence is TGTGCCATCAACGCCCAGGACTTGGGAGGCTACACCTTC. This sequence encodes CAINAQDLGGYTF.

V and J are TRBV6-2 or TRBV6-3 and TRBJ1-5; no firm D call. V was clipped by 2 bases and J by 9 bases, with 8 bases between them. Germline CDR1 reads MNHEY; CDR2 reads SVGEGT. The CDR3 consists of 12 residues. In DNA form, the CDR3 reads TGTGCCAGCAGTTACGTCCGGTGGCCCCAGCATTTT. Residues: CASSYVRWPQHF.

This chain joins TRBV20-1 and TRBJ2-5; D gene uncertain. Deletions cut 6 bases from V and 1 base from J, with 9 bases between. Germline CDR1 DFQATT, CDR2 SNEGSKA (reference sequence). The CDR3 contains 12 residues. The CDR3 is CSAQALQETQYF. The CDR3 bases are TGCAGTGCCCAGGCCCTCCAAGAGACCCAGTACTTC.

As for this clonotype: Its ends do not fully match the called genes, so a read error is possible. The genes are TRBV25-1 and TRBJ1-2; D ambiguous. Germline CDR1 is MGHDK and CDR2 is SYGVNS. The CDR3 has 12 residues. CDR3 in amino acids: CARSELSYGYTF. The DNA for the CDR3 is TGTGCCAGGAGTGAATTGAGCTATGGCTACACCTTC.

In the case of this clonotype: One end of the junction fails to match germline, which may point to a read error. J is TRBJ2-3 and V is TRBV7-2, with D tentatively TRBD1 or TRBD2 (6 bases each). Germline assignment: CDR1 SGHTA and CDR2 FQGNSA. CDR3 length: 15 residues. CDR3: CASGVRGPSTDTQYF. DNA of the CDR3: TGTGCCAGCGGGGTTCGGGGGCCCAGCACAGACACGCAGTATTTT.

The chain links TRBV5-1 to TRBJ2-6, with no clear D. V shed 3 bases and J shed 0 bases, with 4 bases lying between them. Looked up from germline, CDR1 is SGHRS and CDR2 is YFSETQ. The CDR3 extends over 14 amino acids. CDR3 region: CASSWHSGANVLTF. The CDR3 nucleotides read TGCGCCAGCAGCTGGCACTCTGGGGCCAACGTCCTGACTTTC.

The CDR3 loop is CASSPQVNSPLHF. As DNA, the CDR3 is TGTGCCAGCAGCCCACAAGTTAATTCACCCCTCCACTTT. The chain couples TRBV13 to TRBJ1-6, with no clear D. Germline-derived CDR1 and CDR2 are PRHDT and FYEKMQ (reference sequence). The CDR3 spans 13 residues. V shed 5 bases and J shed 6 bases, with 8 bases lying between them. The entire variable domain, with the rest obtained from reference TRBV13 and TRBJ1-6, is as follows: AAGVIQSPRHLIKEKRETATLKCYPIPRHDTVYWYQQGPGQDPQFLISFYEKMQSDKGSIPDRFSAQQFSDYHSELNMSSLELGDSALYFCASSPQVNSPLHFGNGTRLTVT.

The rearrangement links TRBV6-1 to TRBJ1-5; no clear D gene. Germline V gene sequence: CDR1 MNHNS, CDR2 SASEGT. V was pared by 4 bases and J by 2 bases, with 9 bases between. This CDR3 has 14 residues. The CDR3 reads CASSGWVGNQPQHF. DNA for the CDR3: TGTGCCAGCAGTGGTTGGGTTGGCAATCAGCCCCAGCATTTT.